This T cell receptor beta chain was found in a study of blood T cell repertoires in COVID-19. The CDR3 loop spans 14 amino acids. Germline V gives CDR1 SGHRS, CDR2 YFSETQ. Trimming took off 3 bases at V and 1 base at J, with 10 bases between the two ends. Data came from immunoSEQ multiplex PCR; TCRdb stores just in-frame clones and leaves some out. Among more than 60,000 clones, around 88% were seen once, and the ten largest hold roughly 5%. The material sequenced was peripheral blood. The V and J genes are TRBV5-1 and TRBJ1-1; D gene ambiguous. The clonotype comes from a woman of 80 years or more with active or convalescent COVID-19. The CDR3 sequence is CASSSGAGNTEAFF. The CDR3 DNA sequence: TGCGCCAGCAGCTCGGGAGCAGGGAACACTGAAGCTTTCTTT.